Following are 15 T cell receptor beta chains from one sample sequenced in a study of cytomegalovirus exposure and HLA in healthy donors. This PCR relied on a set of 60 Vbeta primers and 13 Jbeta primers. Measured with immunoSEQ multiplex PCR; TCRdb has only the in-frame clones, and not every one. Of 150,000 to 180,000 clones in the sample, about 80% were seen once. The source material was PBMCs. The receptors come from a woman in her 50s in good health and CMV-seropositive.

DNA of the CDR3: TGTGCCAGCAGCTTCTTAGGACAGGGGGCTAAGGAGACCCAGTACTTC. Residues: CASSFLGQGAKETQYF. The chain links TRBV5-6 to TRBJ2-5, with 11 bases matching TRBD1. The germline gives CDR1 SGHDT, CDR2 YYEEEE. V was clipped by 2 bases and J by 5 bases; unmatched bases: 8. The CDR3 covers 16 residues.

Concerning this clone itself: A junction end diverges from the germline sequence, so it may reflect a read error. The chain recombines TRBV11-3 with TRBJ2-1, with TRBD1 matching over 9 bases. CDR1 and CDR2 from the germline V gene are SGHNT and YENEEA. The CDR3 length is 15 residues. The CDR3 bases are TGTGTCAGCAGCTTAGGGGACAGGGAATCCAATGAGCAGTTCTTC. Protein product: CVSSLGDRESNEQFF. The full variable domain, with the rest looked up from reference TRBV11-3 and TRBJ2-1, is EAGVVQSPRYKIIEKKQPVAFWCNPISGHNTLYWYLQNLGQGPELLIRYENEEAVDDSQLPKDRFSAERLKGVDSTLKIQPAELGDSAVYLCVSSLGDRESNEQFFGPGTRLTVL.

The genes are TRBV7-2 and TRBJ1-5; TRBD1 might be the D (5 bases). Trimming pared 2 bases from V and 2 bases from J, leaving 22 bases between. This CDR3 region has 19 residues. Germline CDR1 and CDR2: SGHTA and FQGNSA. CDR3 sequence: CASSLKVGAARGGNQPQHF. The CDR3 DNA is TGTGCCAGCAGCTTAAAGGTCGGGGCGGCGCGGGGAGGCAATCAGCCCCAGCATTTT.

V gene TRBV27 combines with J gene TRBJ1-1, with 7 positions matching TRBD1. CDR3 length equals 16 residues. Per the germline V gene, CDR1 is MNHEY and CDR2 is SMNVEV (reference sequence). J lost 5 bases, V lost 2 bases, and 11 bases had no gene match. CDR3 sequence: CASSLGVQGGVTEAFF. CDR3 DNA sequence: TGTGCCAGCAGTTTAGGGGTTCAGGGGGGAGTGACTGAAGCTTTCTTT.

This rearrangement joins TRBV25-1 to TRBJ1-4, with 11 bases matching TRBD1. The V and J ends lost 1 base and 14 bases, in that order; junction bases with no gene match: 6. This CDR3 has 14 residues. The germline V gene encodes CDR1 MGHDK and CDR2 SYGVNS. The CDR3 sequence is CASSESRTGGTLFF. Here the CDR3 DNA reads TGTGCCAGCAGTGAATCAAGGACAGGGGGCACTCTGTTTTTT.

This rearrangement joins TRBV11-1 to TRBJ2-1, with TRBD2 matching 10 bases. In germline, CDR1 is SGHAT, CDR2 FQDESV (reference sequence). This CDR3 comprises 18 residues. The trim removed 4 bases at V and 2 bases at J, leaving 11 bases unmatched. CDR3 bases: TGTGCCAGCAGCTCCCTTTGGGAAAGCGGGGGGGCCTACAATGAGCAGTTCTTC. Protein product: CASSSLWESGGAYNEQFF. Filled out from reference TRBV11-1 and TRBJ2-1, the complete variable domain reads EAEVAQSPRYKITEKSQAVAFWCDPISGHATLYWYRQILGQGPELLVQFQDESVVDDSQLPKDRFSAERLKGVDSTLKIQPAELGDSAMYLCASSSLWESGGAYNEQFFGPGTRLTVL.

The rearrangement joins TRBV30 to TRBJ2-1, with 8 bases lining up with TRBD2. V lost 0 bases to trimming and J lost 4 bases; unmatched junction nucleotides: 2. CDR3 length: 14 residues. The germline V gene encodes CDR1 GTSNPN and CDR2 SVGIG (reference sequence). The CDR3 here is CAWSVTSGYNEQFF. CDR3 coding DNA: TGTGCCTGGAGTGTTACTAGCGGATACAATGAGCAGTTCTTC. Complete variable domain (other parts from reference TRBV30 and TRBJ2-1): SQTIHQWPATLVQPVGSPLSLECTVEGTSNPNLYWYRQAAGRGLQLLFYSVGIGQISSEVPQNLSASRPQDRQFILSSKKLLLSDSGFYLCAWSVTSGYNEQFFGPGTRLTVL.

The V and J genes are TRBV30 and TRBJ2-1; a possible D gene is TRBD1 (6 bases). The germline V gene encodes CDR1 GTSNPN and CDR2 SVGIG (reference sequence). Trimming took 5 bases from V and 3 from J, leaving 17 bases between them. CDR3 length equals 15 residues. The CDR3 loop is CAWGPPGAGYNEQFF. The CDR3 coding sequence is TGTGCCTGGGGGCCCCCAGGGGCGGGCTACAATGAGCAGTTCTTC.

This clone has just a few counts. This chain links TRBV29-1 with TRBJ2-2, with 10 bases lining up with TRBD1. V trimming: 0 bases; J trimming: 0 bases; junction bases outside the gene matches: 7. There are 18 residues in the CDR3. CDR1 is SQVTM and CDR2 is ANQGSEA in the germline V gene. This CDR3 reads CSVEDLGGQGANTGELFF. The CDR3 DNA sequence: TGCAGCGTTGAAGATCTTGGTGGACAGGGGGCGAACACCGGGGAGCTGTTTTTT.

The chain uses TRBV5-1 and TRBJ1-1; D perhaps matches TRBD1 (5 bases). Trimming left V 0 bases short and J 1 base short, with 16 bases between. Germline CDR1 SGHRS, CDR2 YFSETQ. The CDR3 is 17 amino acids. The CDR3 sequence is CASSLVGGSVGNTEAFF. DNA of the CDR3: TGCGCCAGCAGCTTGGTGGGGGGTTCTGTCGGGAACACTGAAGCTTTCTTT.

This clone showed up just once. The chain combines TRBV19 with TRBJ2-4, with D possibly being TRBD2 (6 bases). V shed 5 bases and J shed 0 bases, with 11 bases lying between them. The CDR3 length is 15 residues. In germline, CDR1 is LNHDA, CDR2 SQIVND (reference sequence). The CDR3 DNA follows: TGTGCCAGTAGTCGGCGGGACTTAGCCAAAAACATTCAGTACTTC. Encoded protein: CASSRRDLAKNIQYF.

The chain employs TRBV9 and TRBJ2-3; 8 nucleotides match TRBD1. The germline CDR1 and CDR2 sequences are SGDLS and YYNGEE. The ends lost 4 bases at V and 4 bases at J; junction bases unmatched: 5. This CDR3 is 14 amino acids long. Here the CDR3 DNA reads TGTGCCAGCAGCATTGACAGGGGCCCAGATACGCAGTATTTT. It is translated as CASSIDRGPDTQYF.

The V and J genes are TRBV11-2 and TRBJ1-2; D is perhaps TRBD1 (6 bases). This CDR3 is built from 15 residues. Germline V gives CDR1 SGHAT, CDR2 FQNNGV. The V end lost 5 bases, the J end lost 2 bases, and 15 bases lay between the germline ends. Here the CDR3 DNA reads TGTGCCAGCAGCCCTCTCACAGGGTCCAACTATGGCTACACCTTC. Its translation: CASSPLTGSNYGYTF.

The chain recombines TRBV29-1 with TRBJ1-1; tentatively, D is TRBD1 (5 bases). The CDR3 is 12 residues long. CDR1 is SQVTM, CDR2 ANQGSEA, per germline. The V end was cut by 5 bases, the J end by 8 bases, with 15 bases between. This CDR3 reads CSVSGGSWEAFF. DNA of the CDR3: TGCAGCGTTTCTGGGGGGTCTTGGGAAGCTTTCTTT.

The gene calls are TRBV11-1 and TRBJ2-7, with no clear D. The germline V and J ends were trimmed by 1 base and 6 bases, with 10 bases remaining between them. This CDR3 comprises 13 residues. Germline V gene lookup returns CDR1 SGHAT and CDR2 FQDESV (reference sequence). For the CDR3, the DNA is TGTGCCAGCAGCTTAGATCTCTCGGGCGAGCAGTACTTC. It is translated as CASSLDLSGEQYF.